The sequence of this T cell receptor beta chain was determined in a study of blood T cells in healthy people across ages. Using a J-beta primer mix together with a sample-barcoded 5' primer, a second PCR was run for 7 to 11 cycles. Each CDR3 protein gets one entry after TCRdb re-called the 5' RACE reads with MiXCR. The sample contains about 1.4 million distinct CDR3 sequences, around 59% of which appear only once. A few counts support this clonotype. Germline loops: CDR1 SQVTM, CDR2 ANQGSEA. V dropped 1 base and J dropped 3 bases, with 7 bases sitting between them. This CDR3 comprises 12 residues. Sequencing was performed on blood. The sequence derives from a man aged 18-30 years in good health. The chain employs TRBV29-1 and TRBJ2-7; unclear D gene. The CDR3 here is CSVEGVGYEQYF. The CDR3 DNA reads TGCAGCGTTGAAGGTGTGGGCTACGAGCAGTACTTC.